Shown below are 21 T cell receptor beta chains from a single sample sequenced in a study of Ad26.COV2.S vaccination and SARS-CoV-2 variants. The protocol was immunoSEQ multiplex PCR, while the TCRdb copy is restricted to in-frame clones and leaves out a portion. The sample carries about 350,000 clones, approximately 90% recorded once. Treatment reported: approximately 18 received Ad26.COV2.S at low or high dose, single or two shots; about five received placebo; per-sample allocation not given. At day 63 after the first vaccine or placebo injection, samples were drawn. The sample consisted of peripheral blood, taken in a trial of Ad26.COV2.S vaccine versus placebo. The source is a person between 18 and 65 years old who received the Ad26.COV2.S COVID-19 vaccine or a placebo.

The V call is TRBV7-9, the J call TRBJ1-2; D ambiguous. Germline CDR1 reads SEHNR; CDR2 reads FQNEAQ (reference sequence). Trimming took off 1 base at V and 5 bases at J, with 8 bases between the two ends. The CDR3 sequence is 13 residues long. The chain's CDR3 is CASSLVEGYGYTF. The CDR3, as DNA: TGTGCCAGCAGCTTAGTTGAGGGATATGGCTACACCTTC.

This sequence joins TRBV5-1 and TRBJ2-1; 9 nucleotides align to TRBD1. The CDR3 runs 14 residues. The V gene's germline CDR1 is SGHRS and CDR2 YFSETQ. V was pared by 3 bases and J by 10 bases, with 8 bases of the junction left unmatched. The chain's CDR3 is CASSSGTGSWEQFF. DNA for the CDR3: TGCGCCAGCAGCTCCGGGACAGGGTCTTGGGAGCAGTTCTTC.

This chain uses TRBV18 with TRBJ1-4; 8 nucleotides align to TRBD1. Germline V gives CDR1 KGHSH, CDR2 LQKENI. Trimming at V came to 1 base and at J to 4 bases, leaving 5 bases not matched to a gene. The CDR3 is 16 residues long. The CDR3: CASSPRTGGVNEKLFF. The CDR3 bases are TGTGCCAGCTCACCACGAACAGGGGGAGTTAATGAAAAACTGTTTTTT.

This chain links TRBV12-3 or TRBV12-4 with TRBJ1-1; 10 nucleotides line up with TRBD1. The J segment lost 6 bases and the V segment lost 6 bases, leaving 4 bases of the junction unmatched. The CDR3 runs to 13 residues. CDR3: CASRFGQGAEAFF. The CDR3 DNA reads as TGTGCCAGCAGATTCGGACAGGGGGCTGAAGCTTTCTTT.

The J gene is TRBJ2-2, the V gene TRBV5-1; TRBD1 matches at 7 bases. V dropped 0 bases and J dropped 4; count of bases not matched to a gene: 6. There are 16 residues in the CDR3. CDR1 is SGHRS and CDR2 is YFSETQ in the germline V gene. The CDR3 DNA reads TGCGCCAGCAGCTTGGGAGTGGGACAGATCACCGGGGAGCTGTTTTTT. Its protein is CASSLGVGQITGELFF.

The V and J genes are TRBV5-1 and TRBJ1-1, with 10 bases lining up with TRBD1. The length of the CDR3 is 17 residues. The ends lost 0 bases at V and 0 bases at J; junction bases unmatched: 5. Germline loops: CDR1 SGHRS, CDR2 YFSETQ. CDR3 nucleotides: TGCGCCAGCAGCTTGGAGACAGGGGGCCCGATGAACACTGAAGCTTTCTTT. Translation gives CASSLETGGPMNTEAFF.

The chain recombines TRBV5-1 with TRBJ1-2, with D tentatively TRBD1 (5 bases). There are 14 residues in the CDR3. V lost 5 bases and J 0 bases, leaving 11 bases between the germline ends. Germline V gives CDR1 SGHRS, CDR2 YFSETQ. DNA of the CDR3: TGCGCCAGCAGACAGGACACGACTAACTATGGCTACACCTTC. As protein: CASRQDTTNYGYTF.

The chain is built from TRBV10-1 and TRBJ2-7, with 9 bases identical to TRBD2. From germline, CDR1 is WNHNN and CDR2 SYGVQD (reference sequence). J gave up 6 bases and V 2 bases, and 8 bases lay outside the gene matches. CDR3 length: 15 residues. The CDR3 DNA follows: TGCGCCAGCAGTGAGAGTTTAGCGGGAGTAGGCGAGCAGTACTTC. Amino acid sequence: CASSESLAGVGEQYF.

V usage is TRBV3-1 (or the pseudogene TRBV3-2) and J usage is TRBJ2-3; possibly TRBD1 or TRBD2 for D (5 bases each). The germline V gene encodes CDR1 LGHDT and CDR2 YNNKEL (reference sequence). Trimming took off 0 bases at V and 9 bases at J, with 10 bases between the two ends. The CDR3 totals 13 residues. CDR3 sequence: CASSQDLEGTQYF. The CDR3 DNA sequence: TGTGCCAGCAGCCAAGATTTAGAGGGGACGCAGTATTTT.

This chain joins TRBV18 and TRBJ2-1; 12 bases are a match to TRBD2. Germline CDR1 is KGHSH and CDR2 is LQKENI. The CDR3 is made up of 17 amino acids. The V segment lost 1 base and the J segment 7 bases; nucleotides outside the gene matches: 8. The CDR3 protein is CASSPLTSGGILNEQFF. The CDR3 coding sequence is TGTGCCAGCTCACCACTAACTAGCGGGGGGATACTAAATGAGCAGTTCTTC.

The gene calls are TRBV19 and TRBJ1-5; possibly TRBD1 for D (5 bases). This CDR3 is built from 14 residues. Germline CDR1 is LNHDA and CDR2 is SQIVND (reference sequence). V gave up 5 bases and J gave up 9 bases, with 17 bases separating them. The chain's CDR3 is CASSLGLGVPPQHF. Here the CDR3 DNA reads TGTGCCAGTAGTTTGGGGCTTGGGGTACCGCCCCAGCATTTT. The full variable domain, in which reference TRBV19 and TRBJ1-5 provide the parts outside the CDR3, is DGGITQSPKYLFRKEGQNVTLSCEQNLNHDAMYWYRQDPGQGLRLIYYSQIVNDFQKGDIAEGYSVSREKKESFPLTVTSAQKNPTAFYLCASSLGLGVPPQHFGDGTRLSIL.

This rearrangement joins TRBV5-8 to TRBJ1-4; unclear D gene. This CDR3 is built from 14 residues. The ends were cut back, 0 bases at V and 8 bases at J, with 11 bases in the middle. Germline values: CDR1 SGHTS, CDR2 YDEGEE. CDR3 loop: CASSLGPTGEKLFF. The CDR3 DNA is TGTGCCAGCAGCTTGGGGCCTACGGGGGAAAAACTGTTTTTT.

The CDR3: CASSRDGTGYFANYGYTF. The DNA of the CDR3 is TGTGCCAGCAGCCGAGATGGGACAGGGTATTTCGCTAACTATGGCTACACCTTC. The rearrangement links TRBV3-1 (or the pseudogene TRBV3-2) to TRBJ1-2; TRBD1 aligns across 9 bases. The J segment lost 0 bases and the V segment lost 4 bases, leaving 12 bases of the junction unmatched. The CDR3 spans 18 residues. CDR1 is LGHDT and CDR2 is YNNKEL in the germline V gene (reference sequence).

This chain links TRBV21-1 with TRBJ1-5; the D call in the table, TRBD1, was not verified against the DNA. TRBV21-1 is listed as a pseudogene. The CDR3 contains 16 residues. CDR3 region: CASRKRGDRVYQPQHF. The CDR3 region has the DNA TGTGCCAGCAGGAAAAGGGGAGACAGGGTCTATCAGCCCCAGCATTTT.

The chain uses TRBV7-9 and TRBJ1-1, with D perhaps matching TRBD1 (5 bases). The CDR3 consists of 12 residues. From germline, CDR1 is SEHNR and CDR2 FQNEAQ (reference sequence). V lost 5 bases, J lost 6 bases, and 10 bases lay in between. CDR3 coding DNA: TGTGCCAGCAGCCAGGGACGGCCTGAAGCTTTCTTT. Translating gives CASSQGRPEAFF.

The chain links TRBV2 to TRBJ1-1, with a possible D match to TRBD1 (6 bases). Germline CDR1 and CDR2: SNHLY and FYNNEI. The CDR3 has 16 residues. Trimming removed 2 bases at V and 5 bases at J, with 18 bases between. CDR3 in DNA: TGTGCCAGCAGTGAAAACGGGGGCGGAGTGGGAACTGAAGCTTTCTTT. It yields the protein CASSENGGGVGTEAFF.

This clone showed up just once. The rearrangement uses TRBV28 and TRBJ1-5, with TRBD1 identical over 10 bases. J was trimmed by 2 bases and V by 5 bases; bases with no gene match: 15. The germline CDR1 and CDR2 sequences are MDHEN and SYDVKM. The CDR3 covers 19 residues. The CDR3: CASSDSGQGKLNRNQPQHF. CDR3 in DNA: TGTGCCAGCAGTGACTCGGGACAGGGGAAATTGAATCGCAATCAGCCCCAGCATTTT.

The chain links TRBV7-2 to TRBJ1-1; D is possibly TRBD1 (6 bases). This CDR3 spans 14 amino acids. Per the germline V gene, CDR1 is SGHTA and CDR2 is FQGNSA. Trimming took off 3 bases at V and 1 base at J, with 9 bases between the two ends. In nucleotides, the CDR3 is TGTGCCAGCAGCTTGGGGGGCAGGAACACTGAAGCTTTCTTT. This translates into CASSLGGRNTEAFF. The full variable domain, rest sourced from reference TRBV7-2 and TRBJ1-1, is GAGVSQSPSNKVTEKGKDVELRCDPISGHTALYWYRQSLGQGLEFLIYFQGNSAPDKSGLPSDRFSAERTGGSVSTLTIQRTQQEDSAVYLCASSLGGRNTEAFFGQGTRLTVV.

This chain links TRBV16 with TRBJ1-2, with unresolved D. The CDR3 extends over 17 amino acids. Germline-derived CDR1 and CDR2 are KGHSY and FQNENV. The V and J ends lost 0 bases and 0 bases respectively, with 14 bases between them. CDR3 DNA sequence: TGTGCCAGCAGCCAATCAAGGACTCCGGCACCTAACTATGGCTACACCTTC. This codes for CASSQSRTPAPNYGYTF.

The chain recombines TRBV5-8 with TRBJ1-5; TRBD1 is a possible D gene (6 bases). The CDR3 is 16 residues long. Trimming shortened V by 4 bases and J by 2 bases, and 16 bases separated the two germline ends. Germline values: CDR1 SGHTS, CDR2 YDEGEE. CDR3 in amino acids: CASSSGQLIGNQPQHF. The CDR3 nucleotides read TGTGCCAGCAGCAGCGGACAGTTGATCGGCAATCAGCCCCAGCATTTT.

The chain combines TRBV19 with TRBJ2-2; D possibly corresponds to TRBD1 (7 bases). V lost 5 bases and J lost 6, with 16 bases in between. In germline, CDR1 is LNHDA, CDR2 SQIVND (reference sequence). The CDR3 sequence is 15 residues long. The CDR3 loop is CASSLGGGAAGELFF. The CDR3 DNA reads TGTGCCAGTAGTCTAGGAGGGGGCGCGGCCGGGGAGCTGTTTTTT.